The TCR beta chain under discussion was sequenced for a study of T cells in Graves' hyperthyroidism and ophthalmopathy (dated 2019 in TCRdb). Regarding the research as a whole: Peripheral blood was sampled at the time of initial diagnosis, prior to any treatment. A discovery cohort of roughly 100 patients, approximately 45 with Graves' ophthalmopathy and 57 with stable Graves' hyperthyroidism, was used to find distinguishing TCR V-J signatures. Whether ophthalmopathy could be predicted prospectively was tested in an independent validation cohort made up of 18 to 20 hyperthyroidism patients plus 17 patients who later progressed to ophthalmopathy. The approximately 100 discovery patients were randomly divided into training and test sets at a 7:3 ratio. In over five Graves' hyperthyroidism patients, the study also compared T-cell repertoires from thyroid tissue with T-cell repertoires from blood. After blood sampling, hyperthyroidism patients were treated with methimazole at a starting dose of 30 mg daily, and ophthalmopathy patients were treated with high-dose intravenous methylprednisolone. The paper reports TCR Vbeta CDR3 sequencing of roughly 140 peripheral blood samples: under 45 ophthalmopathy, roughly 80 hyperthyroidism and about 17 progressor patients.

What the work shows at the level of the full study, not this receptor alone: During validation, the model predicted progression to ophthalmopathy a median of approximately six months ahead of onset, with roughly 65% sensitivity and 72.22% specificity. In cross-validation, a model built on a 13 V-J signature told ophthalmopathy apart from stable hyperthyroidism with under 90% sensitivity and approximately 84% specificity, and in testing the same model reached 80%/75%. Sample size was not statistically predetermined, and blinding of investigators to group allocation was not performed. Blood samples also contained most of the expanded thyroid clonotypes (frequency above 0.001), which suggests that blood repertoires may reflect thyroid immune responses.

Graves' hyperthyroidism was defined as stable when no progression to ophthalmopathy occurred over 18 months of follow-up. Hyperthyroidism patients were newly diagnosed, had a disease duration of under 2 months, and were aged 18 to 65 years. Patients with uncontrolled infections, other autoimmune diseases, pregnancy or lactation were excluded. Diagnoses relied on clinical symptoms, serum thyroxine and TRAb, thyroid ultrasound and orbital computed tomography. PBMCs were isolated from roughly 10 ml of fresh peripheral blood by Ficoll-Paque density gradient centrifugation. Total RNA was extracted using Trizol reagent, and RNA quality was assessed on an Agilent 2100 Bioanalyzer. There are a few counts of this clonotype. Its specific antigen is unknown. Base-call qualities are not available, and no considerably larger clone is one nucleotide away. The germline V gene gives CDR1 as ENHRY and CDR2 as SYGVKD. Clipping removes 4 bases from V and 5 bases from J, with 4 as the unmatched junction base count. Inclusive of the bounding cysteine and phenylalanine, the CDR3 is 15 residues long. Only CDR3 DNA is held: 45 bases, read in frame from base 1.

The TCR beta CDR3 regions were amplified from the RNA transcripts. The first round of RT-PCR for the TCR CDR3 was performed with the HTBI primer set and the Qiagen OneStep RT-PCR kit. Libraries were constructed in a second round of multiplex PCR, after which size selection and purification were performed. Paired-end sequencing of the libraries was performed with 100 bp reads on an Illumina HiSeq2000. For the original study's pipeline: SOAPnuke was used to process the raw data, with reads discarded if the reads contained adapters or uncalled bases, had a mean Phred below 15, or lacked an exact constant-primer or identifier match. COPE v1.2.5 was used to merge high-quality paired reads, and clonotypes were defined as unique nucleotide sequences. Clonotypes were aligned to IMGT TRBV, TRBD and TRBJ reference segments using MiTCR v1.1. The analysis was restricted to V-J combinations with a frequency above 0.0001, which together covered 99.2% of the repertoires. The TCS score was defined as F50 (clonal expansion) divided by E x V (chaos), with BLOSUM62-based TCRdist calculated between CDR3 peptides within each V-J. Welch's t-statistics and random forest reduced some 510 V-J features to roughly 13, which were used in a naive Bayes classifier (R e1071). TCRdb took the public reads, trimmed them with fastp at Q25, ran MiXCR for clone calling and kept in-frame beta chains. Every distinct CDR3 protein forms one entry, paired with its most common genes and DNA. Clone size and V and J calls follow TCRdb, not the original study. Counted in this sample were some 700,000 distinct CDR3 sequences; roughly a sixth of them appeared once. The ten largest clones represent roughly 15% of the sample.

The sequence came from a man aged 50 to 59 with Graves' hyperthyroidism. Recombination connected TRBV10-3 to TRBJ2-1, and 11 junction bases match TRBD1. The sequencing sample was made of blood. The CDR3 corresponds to CAISGKGQGDNEQFF. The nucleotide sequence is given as TGTGCCATCAGTGGAAAGGGACAGGGGGACAATGAGCAGTTCTTC.